The 32 T cell receptor beta chains below come from one sample, sequenced in a study of blood T cells in healthy people across ages. Using a J-beta primer mix together with a sample-barcoded 5' primer, a second PCR was run for roughly 6 to 12 cycles. TCRdb reanalysed the 5' RACE reads using MiXCR and keeps one entry per CDR3 protein. The table has about 810,000 distinct CDR3 sequences, about 37% seen once. Sequencing input: blood. All receptors come from a man between 18 and 29 years old in good health.

The sample holds many counts of this clonotype. This sequence joins TRBV7-3 and TRBJ2-3; 10 bases align to TRBD2. The V segment lost 6 bases and the J segment 3 bases; nucleotides outside the gene matches: 6. Germline V lookup: CDR1 SGHTA, CDR2 FQGTGA. The CDR3 runs to 15 residues. In DNA, the CDR3 is TGTGCCAGCAGTTTTGATAGCGGGGGGACAGATACGCAGTATTTT. It is translated as CASSFDSGGTDTQYF.

The J gene is TRBJ1-1, the V gene TRBV5-1; D is unclear. Germline V lookup: CDR1 SGHRS, CDR2 YFSETQ. The V end was cut by 4 bases, the J end by 3 bases, with 19 bases between. This CDR3 spans 16 amino acids. This CDR3 reads CASSLRTGKKDTEAFF. The CDR3 DNA sequence: TGCGCCAGCAGCCTAAGGACGGGAAAGAAAGACACTGAAGCTTTCTTT.

The sample holds many counts of this clonotype. The chain joins TRBV4-1 to TRBJ2-1; TRBD1 might be the D (6 bases). The V gene lost 0 bases and the J gene lost 4 bases, with 10 bases spanning the gap. The CDR3 extends over 15 amino acids. Germline CDR1 reads MGHRA; CDR2 reads YSYEKL. The CDR3 bases are TGCGCCAGCAGCCAAGACGATACAGGGTACAATGAGCAGTTCTTC. Translation: CASSQDDTGYNEQFF.

This clonotype was counted a few times. The rearrangement uses TRBV12-3 or TRBV12-4 and TRBJ1-2; TRBD1 agrees at 9 bases. This CDR3 region has 14 residues. V gave up 6 bases and J gave up 2 bases; unmatched junction bases: 4. The CDR3 region is CASSTTGGNYGYTF. Written as DNA, the CDR3 is TGTGCCAGCAGCACCACAGGGGGCAACTATGGCTACACCTTC.

This chain connects TRBV4-3 to TRBJ2-1; D not certain. V was trimmed by 0 bases and J by 2 bases, leaving 5 bases between them. CDR1 LGHNA and CDR2 YSLEER come from the germline V gene. The CDR3 sequence is 14 residues long. Here the CDR3 reads CASSQDRPYNEQFF. The CDR3, as DNA: TGCGCCAGCAGCCAAGACCGGCCCTACAATGAGCAGTTCTTC.

The chain employs TRBV11-2 and TRBJ2-1, with 10 bases fitting TRBD2. Trimming took 4 bases from V and 10 from J; bases not matched to a gene: 7. Germline V lookup: CDR1 SGHAT, CDR2 FQNNGV. This CDR3 is built from 14 residues. CDR3 coding DNA: TGTGCCAGCAGCTCTAGCGGGGGCCCGGAGGAGCAGTTCTTC. This encodes CASSSSGGPEEQFF. The full variable domain, completed using reference TRBV11-2 and TRBJ2-1, is EAGVAQSPRYKIIEKRQSVAFWCNPISGHATLYWYQQILGQGPKLLIQFQNNGVVDDSQLPKDRFSAERLKGVDSTLKIQPAKLEDSAVYLCASSSSGGPEEQFFGPGTRLTVL.

V and J are TRBV12-3 or TRBV12-4 and TRBJ1-2, with TRBD1 matching 8 bases. V lost 5 bases and J lost 3; bases outside the gene matches: 11. The CDR3 sequence is 16 residues long. The DNA for the CDR3 is TGTGCCAGCAGTCTCGGAGGGGACAGGATACACTATGGCTACACCTTC. This translates into CASSLGGDRIHYGYTF.

V is TRBV6-2 or TRBV6-3 and J is TRBJ2-1, with 13 bases lining up with TRBD2. The V gene's germline CDR1 is MNHEY and CDR2 SVGEGT. This CDR3 region has 16 residues. With 6 bases clipped from V and 7 bases from J, the junction kept 9 bases outside the gene matches. The CDR3 sequence: CASRRTGTSGANEQFF. CDR3 coding DNA: TGTGCCAGCAGACGCACAGGGACTAGCGGGGCTAATGAGCAGTTCTTC.

This clonotype was seen repeatedly, ten times or more. This sequence joins TRBV20-1 and TRBJ2-3; TRBD2 matches at 11 bases. The germline gives CDR1 DFQATT, CDR2 SNEGSKA (reference sequence). V lost 6 bases, J lost 5 bases, and 13 bases stayed unmatched. The CDR3 length is 16 residues. The CDR3 is CSATPGLAEAEDTQYF. Written as DNA, the CDR3 is TGCAGTGCAACCCCGGGACTAGCGGAGGCTGAAGATACGCAGTATTTT.

This clonotype was counted between two and nine times. The CDR3 DNA sequence: TGCAGTGCTATGGACAGGGGAGGGGAAGAGACCCAGTACTTC. Translation gives CSAMDRGGEETQYF. The genes are TRBV20-1 and TRBJ2-5; 9 bases align to TRBD1. The CDR3 sequence is 14 residues long. Trimming cost V 4 bases and J 3 bases; bases outside gene matches: 6. Germline CDR1 and CDR2: DFQATT and SNEGSKA (reference sequence).

The DNA of the CDR3 is TGTGCCAGCAGCCCAGACGGGAACAGGGGCTACGAGCAGTACTTC. Residues: CASSPDGNRGYEQYF. V gene TRBV14 combines with J gene TRBJ2-7, with TRBD1 identical over 7 bases. In germline, CDR1 is SGHDN, CDR2 FVKESK. V trimming: 4 bases; J trimming: 3 bases; junction bases outside the gene matches: 9. This CDR3 spans 15 amino acids.

The V gene is TRBV14, the J gene TRBJ2-7; perhaps TRBD2 as D (6 bases). Trimming left V 5 bases short and J 3 bases short, with 14 bases between. CDR3 length equals 14 residues. Germline loops: CDR1 SGHDN, CDR2 FVKESK. Here the CDR3 DNA reads TGTGCCAGCAGCGACACCGGGACTTACTACGAGCAGTACTTC. Translating gives CASSDTGTYYEQYF.

There are a few counts of this clonotype. V is TRBV4-1 and J is TRBJ2-3, with a tentative D call TRBD1 (6 bases). This CDR3 region has 15 residues. V was trimmed by 4 bases and J by 0 bases, leaving 11 bases between them. Germline V gives CDR1 MGHRA, CDR2 YSYEKL. The DNA for the CDR3 is TGCGCCAGCAGCCGATACAGGGCTAGCACAGATACGCAGTATTTT. Its protein product is CASSRYRASTDTQYF.

On this clonotype itself: One end of the junction does not line up with germline, which may come from a read error. The rearrangement links TRBV3-1 to TRBJ2-1; tentative D call: TRBD1 (6 bases). The CDR3 loop spans 15 amino acids. The germline CDR1 and CDR2 sequences are LGHDT and YNNKEL (reference sequence). CDR3 nucleotides: TGTGCCGGCAGCCAGGACAGCTTAACCTACAATGAGCAGTTCTTC. The encoded protein is CAGSQDSLTYNEQFF.

This clonotype was found a few times. This chain joins TRBV7-2 and TRBJ2-1; 11 bases fit TRBD1. CDR3 size: 17 residues. Germline CDR1 reads SGHTA; CDR2 reads FQGNSA. V was clipped by 2 bases and J by 7 bases; unmatched bases: 10. CDR3 bases: TGTGCCAGCAGCTTACGGACAGGGGGCCCGCCTTTGAATGAGCAGTTCTTC. It is translated as CASSLRTGGPPLNEQFF.

This clonotype has more than one count but fewer than ten. CDR3 residues: CASSYLTGLRTGVGYTF. Here the CDR3 DNA reads TGTGCCAGCAGTTATCTCACCGGGCTTCGCACAGGGGTCGGCTACACCTTC. This sequence joins TRBV12-3 or TRBV12-4 and TRBJ1-2; 7 nucleotides agree with TRBD1. V trimming: 4 bases; J trimming: 8 bases; junction bases outside the gene matches: 19. The CDR3 consists of 17 residues.

This clonotype was seen more than once but under ten times. The gene calls are TRBV3-1 and TRBJ1-6, with D maybe TRBD1 (5 bases). Trimming stripped 2 bases from V and 7 bases from J, with 9 bases between. Germline V lookup: CDR1 LGHDT, CDR2 YNNKEL (reference sequence). The CDR3 spans 14 residues. The DNA for the CDR3 is TGTGCCAGCAGCCAACAGGGTGAGAATTCACCCCTCCACTTT. Translated: CASSQQGENSPLHF.

The sample holds one count of this clonotype. This rearrangement joins TRBV29-1 to TRBJ2-1, with D possibly TRBD1 on 6 matching bases. The DNA end is more similar to TRBJ2-7, so the J call may be wrong. Germline V gives CDR1 SQVTM, CDR2 ANQGSEA. The CDR3 consists of 13 residues. CDR3 loop: CSEQTGLYNEQYF. The CDR3 DNA follows: TGCAGCGAGCAGACAGGCCTATACAATGAGCAGTACTTC.

A word on this clonotype: Just one base apart from a much larger clone, this may be a read error. J is TRBJ2-1 and V is TRBV5-1, with a possible D match to TRBD1 (6 bases). V was clipped by 3 bases and J by 4 bases, with 17 bases between them. Germline CDR1 reads SGHRS; CDR2 reads YFSETQ. The CDR3 totals 16 residues. The CDR3 protein is CASSSGQGFGYNEQFF. The CDR3, as DNA: TGCGCCAGCAGCTCGGGGCAGGGGTTTGGTTACAATGAGCAGTTCTTC.

The chain links TRBV20-1 to TRBJ2-3, with D possibly being TRBD2 (6 bases). The germline V and J ends were trimmed by 3 bases and 2 bases, with 15 bases remaining between them. CDR3 length: 15 residues. CDR1 is DFQATT, CDR2 SNEGSKA, per germline (reference sequence). The CDR3 sequence is CSASVLARDTDTQYF. CDR3 bases: TGCAGTGCTAGTGTCCTAGCGCGGGACACAGATACGCAGTATTTT.

The V call is TRBV29-1, the J call TRBJ2-3; TRBD2 is a possible D gene (6 bases). CDR3 size: 12 residues. The germline gives CDR1 SQVTM, CDR2 ANQGSEA. Trimming left V 5 bases short and J 4 bases short, with 10 bases between. In nucleotides, the CDR3 is TGCAGCGTTCTGTCGGGAGCAGATACGCAGTATTTT. It yields the protein CSVLSGADTQYF.

This clonotype has only a few counts. The chain employs TRBV15 and TRBJ1-4; TRBD1 might be the D (6 bases). The germline CDR1 and CDR2 sequences are LNHNV and YYDKDF (reference sequence). This CDR3 is built from 15 residues. Trimming cost V 0 bases and J 5 bases, with 10 bases left between them. The CDR3 spells CATSRDGQINEKLFF. CDR3 DNA: TGTGCCACCAGCAGAGATGGACAGATAAATGAAAAACTGTTTTTT. Supplemented by reference TRBV15 and TRBJ1-4, the full variable domain reads DAMVIQNPRYQVTQFGKPVTLSCSQTLNHNVMYWYQQKSSQAPKLLFHYYDKDFNNEADTPDNFQSRRPNTSFCFLDIRSPGLGDTAMYLCATSRDGQINEKLFFGSGTQLSVL.

Remarks on this clonotype: At one end the junction does not follow the germline gene, possibly because of a read error. V usage is TRBV7-9 and J usage is TRBJ1-6; TRBD1 matches at 9 bases. The CDR3 spans 16 residues. Germline CDR1 reads SEHNR; CDR2 reads FQNEAQ (reference sequence). The CDR3: CASSPPDRGPDSPPHF. In DNA form, the CDR3 reads TGTGCCAGCAGCCCACCGGACAGGGGACCCGATTCACCCCCCCACTTT.

This clonotype showed up just a few times. V gene TRBV11-1 combines with J gene TRBJ1-1; D gene uncertain. V was trimmed by 1 base and J by 4 bases, leaving 10 bases between them. The CDR3 runs to 14 residues. CDR1 SGHAT and CDR2 FQDESV come from the germline V gene (reference sequence). The DNA of the CDR3 is TGTGCCAGCAGCTTAGGGGCAGCCAGCACTGAAGCTTTCTTT. Protein sequence: CASSLGAASTEAFF.

V and J are TRBV12-3 or TRBV12-4 and TRBJ2-2, with 8 bases matching TRBD1. After removal of 6 bases from V and 2 bases from J, the junction contained 14 bases not matched to a gene. The CDR3 is 18 residues long. The CDR3 bases are TGTGCCAGCAGCCCTGGGATTGGACAGGGCTACAACACCGGGGAGCTGTTTTTT. It translates to CASSPGIGQGYNTGELFF.

This sequence joins TRBV24-1 and TRBJ2-7, with TRBD1 as a possible D gene (6 bases). Germline values: CDR1 KGHDR, CDR2 SFDVKD. Between the trimmed V and J ends, which lost 4 bases and 7 bases, there was a span of 10 bases. CDR3 size: 12 residues. CDR3 amino acids: CATSEGDNEQYF. The CDR3 DNA sequence: TGTGCCACCAGTGAGGGGGACAATGAGCAGTACTTC.

At least ten counts were recorded for this clonotype. The chain links TRBV7-2 to TRBJ2-1; D unclear. This CDR3 comprises 15 residues. V shed 2 bases and J shed 3 bases, with 11 bases lying between them. Per the germline V gene, CDR1 is SGHTA and CDR2 is FQGNSA. The DNA of the CDR3 is TGTGCCAGCAGCTTACTAAGGAGCAGCTACAATGAGCAGTTCTTC. Its protein product is CASSLLRSSYNEQFF.

This clonotype occurred a few times. The CDR3 region has the DNA TGTGCCAGTGTACGGGACTTACTCAATGAGCAGTTCTTC. Translating gives CASVRDLLNEQFF. The chain employs TRBV6-1 and TRBJ2-1; TRBD2 is a possible D gene (6 bases). Trimming took 9 bases from V and 6 from J, leaving 15 bases between them. The CDR3 contains 13 residues. The V gene's germline CDR1 is MNHNS and CDR2 SASEGT.

The chain recombines TRBV7-9 with TRBJ1-6, with 7 bases lining up with TRBD1. The CDR3 runs to 15 residues. Germline V CDR1 and CDR2: SEHNR, FQNEAQ (reference sequence). The V gene end was trimmed by 7 bases and the J gene end by 6 bases; junction bases not matched to a gene: 9. The DNA of the CDR3 is TGTGCCAGCACTCCCCAGGGACAGACTAATTCACCCCTCCACTTT. It is translated as CASTPQGQTNSPLHF.

The V call is TRBV10-3, the J call TRBJ1-2; D gene unclear. The germline V gene has CDR1 ENHRY and CDR2 SYGVKD. The CDR3 covers 12 residues. Between the trimmed V and J ends, which lost 8 bases and 6 bases, there was a span of 13 bases. The CDR3, as DNA: TGTGCCATCGGCCCCGGGCTCCATGGCTACACCTTC. Translated: CAIGPGLHGYTF.

The rearrangement links TRBV12-3 or TRBV12-4 to TRBJ1-2, with D perhaps TRBD1 (6 bases). The CDR3 has 15 residues. Trimming left V 3 bases short and J 4 bases short, with 15 bases between. Here the CDR3 DNA reads TGTGCCAGCAGTTTTCGGGGGGGCGGTTTCTATGGCTACACCTTC. Amino acids: CASSFRGGGFYGYTF.

The J gene is TRBJ2-1, the V gene TRBV20-1; 8 bases are shared with TRBD2. The end of the DNA is better explained by TRBJ2-7, so the J call may be wrong. Germline V gives CDR1 DFQATT, CDR2 SNEGSKA (reference sequence). The CDR3 covers 15 residues. The CDR3 spells CSARDSGADYNEQYF. The CDR3 nucleotides are TGCAGTGCTAGAGATAGCGGGGCAGACTACAATGAGCAGTACTTC.